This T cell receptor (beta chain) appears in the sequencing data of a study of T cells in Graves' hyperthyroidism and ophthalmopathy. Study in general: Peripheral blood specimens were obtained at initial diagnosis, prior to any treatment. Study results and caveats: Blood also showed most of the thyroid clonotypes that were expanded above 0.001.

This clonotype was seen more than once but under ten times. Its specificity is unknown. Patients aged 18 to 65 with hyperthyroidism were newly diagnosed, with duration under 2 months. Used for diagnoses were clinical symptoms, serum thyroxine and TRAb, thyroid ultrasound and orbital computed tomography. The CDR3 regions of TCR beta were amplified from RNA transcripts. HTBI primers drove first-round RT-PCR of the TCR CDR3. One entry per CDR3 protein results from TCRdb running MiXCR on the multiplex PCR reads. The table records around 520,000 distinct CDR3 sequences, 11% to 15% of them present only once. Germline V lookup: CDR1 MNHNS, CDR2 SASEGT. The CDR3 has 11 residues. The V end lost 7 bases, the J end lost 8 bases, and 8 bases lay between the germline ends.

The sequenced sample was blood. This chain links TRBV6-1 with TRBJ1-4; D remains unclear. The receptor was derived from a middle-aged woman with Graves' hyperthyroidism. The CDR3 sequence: CASTETEKLFF. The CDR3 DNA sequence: TGTGCCAGCACCGAAACCGAAAAACTGTTTTTT.